Below, one TCR beta chain is given with its context. These data originate in a study of blood T cell repertoires in COVID-19. Study details: Acute and convalescent COVID-19 specimens originated in the United States, Italy and Spain. T cells, B-cell-depleted T cells, or PBMCs provided the cDNA or gDNA that served as material.

V lost 4 bases and J lost 3, with 8 bases in between. Germline assignment: CDR1 SGHNT and CDR2 YYREEE (reference sequence). There are 13 residues in the CDR3. Per the study methods: Nucleated cell number was recorded as an estimate derived from reference gene primer amplification. TCRdb's copy holds only in-frame clones and misses some; the assay was immunoSEQ multiplex PCR. V, J and clone size were drawn from that table, and D and trimming were deduced from the DNA. The repertoire includes a few hundred thousand clones, around 88% of them detected once, and roughly 1.3% sits in the top ten. The V gene is TRBV5-4, the J gene TRBJ2-1, with D perhaps matching TRBD2 (6 bases). Sequencing was performed on peripheral blood. The origin of this receptor is a woman aged 45-59 years with acute or convalescent COVID-19. This CDR3 is CASSTRDYNEQFF. CDR3 DNA sequence: TGTGCCAGCAGCACGCGGGACTACAATGAGCAGTTCTTC.